These T cell receptor beta chains were read from a single sample in a study of T cell clones after liver transplantation. The assay was immunoSEQ multiplex PCR, and TCRdb's table has in-frame clones only and misses some. This table holds 45,000 to 60,000 clones, roughly three quarters found once. The material sequenced was CD4+ T cells from blood, taken at the 22-month timepoint. These receptors came from a human patient who received a liver transplant. The graft donor may account for some of the T cells. The CDR3 runs from the conserved cysteine through the conserved F or W. A D gene is named only where the DNA matches it firmly. Size is omitted from some rows. Given values are once, few, many or a class for expanded clones.

d_call,clone_size,v_call,j_call,cdr3_aa,cdr3_nt
TRBD2,-,TRBV14,TRBJ2-5,CASSQGASGGNQETQYF,TGTGCCAGCAGCCAAGGGGCTAGCGGGGGAAACCAAGAGACCCAGTACTTC
-,-,TRBV2,TRBJ1-6,CASSPNNSPLHF,TGTGCCAGCAGCCCCAACAATTCACCCCTCCACTTT
-,-,TRBV19,TRBJ1-1,CASSTGTLNTEAFF,TGTGCCAGTAGTACTGGGACATTGAACACTGAAGCTTTCTTT
-,few,TRBV6-5,TRBJ1-2,CASSDPGQTPGYTF,TGTGCCAGCAGTGACCCAGGACAGACTCCTGGCTACACCTTC
-,-,TRBV6-5,TRBJ2-3,CASSYSRSTDTQYF,TGTGCCAGCAGTTACTCGAGGAGCACAGATACGCAGTATTTT
-,-,TRBV5-1,TRBJ2-3,CASSLRQATDTQYF,TGCGCCAGCAGCTTACGGCAGGCCACAGATACGCAGTATTTT
-,-,TRBV4-2,TRBJ2-2,CASSRTDNTGELFF,TGTGCCAGCAGCCGGACAGATAACACCGGGGAGCTGTTTTTT
-,-,TRBV25-1,TRBJ1-2,CASSARYDGYTF,TGTGCCAGCAGCGCACGGTATGATGGCTACACCTTC
-,-,TRBV30,TRBJ2-7,CAWSNYYEQYF,TGTGCCTGGTCCAATTATTACGAGCAGTACTTC
-,-,TRBV10-2,TRBJ2-5,CASSGGGGETQYF,TGCGCCAGCAGTGGTGGGGGCGGCGAGACCCAGTACTTC
-,-,TRBV11-2,TRBJ2-5,CASTRRGSERETQYF,TGTGCCAGCACCAGGCGTGGGTCCGAACGGGAAACCCAGTACTTC
-,-,TRBV9,TRBJ2-2,CASSSSWAASNTGELFF,TGTGCCAGCAGCTCGAGTTGGGCAGCATCGAACACCGGGGAGCTGTTTTTT
-,-,TRBV2,TRBJ1-2,CASTDNYGYTF,TGTGCCAGCACTGATAACTATGGCTACACCTTC
TRBD1,-,TRBV6-1,TRBJ1-2,CASSRTGDHGYTF,TGTGCCAGCAGCCGGACAGGGGACCATGGCTACACCTTC
-,-,TRBV21-1,TRBJ2-3,CASSGFPHITDTQYF,TGTGCCAGCAGTGGGTTCCCACATATCACAGATACGCAGTATTTT
-,-,TRBV5-5,TRBJ2-1,CASSLGGEGEQFF,TGTGCCAGCAGCTTGGGTGGGGAAGGTGAGCAGTTCTTC
-,-,TRBV28,TRBJ1-4,CASTTTNEKLFF,TGTGCCAGCACAACAACTAATGAAAAACTGTTTTTT
TRBD1,once,TRBV5-6,TRBJ1-1,CASSSGQGDTEAFF,TGTGCCAGCAGCTCGGGACAGGGGGACACTGAAGCTTTCTTT
-,few,TRBV15,TRBJ1-5,CATSRDVANQPQHF,TGTGCCACCAGCAGAGATGTGGCCAATCAGCCCCAGCATTTT
-,few,TRBV11-2,TRBJ1-6,CASSLAGGTGSPLHF,TGTGCCAGCAGCCTGGCGGGGGGGACTGGGTCACCCCTCCACTTT
-,few,TRBV6-6,TRBJ1-6,CASSPVGGAVSPLHF,TGTGCCAGCAGTCCCGTGGGGGGGGCCGTCTCACCCCTCCACTTT
TRBD1,-,TRBV18,TRBJ2-1,CASSLKTGVWNEQFF,TGTGCCAGCTCACTAAAGACAGGGGTTTGGAATGAGCAGTTCTTC
-,few,TRBV7-2,TRBJ1-3,CASSLLGIGNTIYF,TGTGCCAGCAGCTTATTGGGGATCGGAAACACCATATATTTT
-,-,TRBV27,TRBJ2-1,CASSSYSDNEQFF,TGTGCCAGCAGTTCCTACAGCGACAATGAGCAGTTCTTC